This T cell receptor (beta chain) was obtained from a study of T-cell reconstitution after alpha-beta-depleted transplantation in children. Researchers prepared the TCRbeta library using unique molecular identifiers, the study reports. A single record per CDR3 protein comes from TCRdb applying MiXCR to the PCR reads. The sample comprises 330,000 or so distinct CDR3 sequences, 10% of which are singletons, and under 3% rests with the top ten. The germline V gene has CDR1 SQVTM and CDR2 ANQGSEA. The CDR3 contains 12 residues. The ends were cut back, 5 bases at V and 3 bases at J, with 11 bases in the middle.

This TCR was sampled from a human donor who donated a stem cell graft to a child with acute lymphoblastic leukemia. The V gene is TRBV29-1, the J gene TRBJ2-7; D assignment may be TRBD1 or TRBD2 (6 bases each). The sequencing used PBMCs from the stem cell graft donor, collected from the stem cell graft. Here the CDR3 reads CSVPGGDYEQYF. The CDR3 DNA reads TGCAGCGTTCCCGGGGGCGACTACGAGCAGTACTTC.